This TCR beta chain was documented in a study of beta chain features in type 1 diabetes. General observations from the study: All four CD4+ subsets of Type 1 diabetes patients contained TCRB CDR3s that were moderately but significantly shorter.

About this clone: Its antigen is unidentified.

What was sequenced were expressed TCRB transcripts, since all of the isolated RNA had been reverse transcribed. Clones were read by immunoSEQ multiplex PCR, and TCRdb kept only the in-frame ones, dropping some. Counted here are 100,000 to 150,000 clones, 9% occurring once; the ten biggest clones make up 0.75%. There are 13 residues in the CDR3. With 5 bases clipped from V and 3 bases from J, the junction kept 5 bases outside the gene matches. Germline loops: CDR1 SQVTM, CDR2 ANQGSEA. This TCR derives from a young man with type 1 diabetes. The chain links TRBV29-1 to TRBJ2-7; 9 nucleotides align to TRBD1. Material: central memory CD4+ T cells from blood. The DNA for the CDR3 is TGCAGCGTTAGGACAGGGGTCGACTACGAGCAGTACTTC. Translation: CSVRTGVDYEQYF.